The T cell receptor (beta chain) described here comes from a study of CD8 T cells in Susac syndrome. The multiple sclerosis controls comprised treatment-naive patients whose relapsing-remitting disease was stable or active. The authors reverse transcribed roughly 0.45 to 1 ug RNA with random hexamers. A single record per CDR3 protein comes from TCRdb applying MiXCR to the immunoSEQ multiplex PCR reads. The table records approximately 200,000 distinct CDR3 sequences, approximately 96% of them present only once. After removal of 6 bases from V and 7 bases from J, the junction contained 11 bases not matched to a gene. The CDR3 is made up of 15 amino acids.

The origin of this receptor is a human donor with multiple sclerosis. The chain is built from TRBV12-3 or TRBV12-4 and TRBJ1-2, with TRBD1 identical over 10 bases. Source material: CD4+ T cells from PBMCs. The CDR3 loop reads CASRMTGGGEAGYTF. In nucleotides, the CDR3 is TGTGCCAGCAGGATGACAGGGGGCGGTGAGGCTGGCTACACCTTC.